The subject of this entry is one T cell receptor (beta chain). What it recognizes is unknown. The data were taken from a study of T cell responses to AZD1222 COVID-19 vaccine. Study-wide results and caveats: The study found vaccine-associated CD4 TCRs spanning spike, dominant at 160-218 and 743-854. Nearly half of spike-specific TCRs reportedly target unmutated variant regions. None of the repertoires were sampled until the peak T cell response had passed. White British donors predominated, females outnumbered males, and clonal diversity was possibly underestimated.

From germline, CDR1 is SGHTS and CDR2 YDEGEE. V was cut by 3 bases and J by 10 bases, with 13 bases left in between. The CDR3 spans 13 residues. Profiled with immunoSEQ multiplex PCR; TCRdb holds only in-frame clones, not every one. The sample consists of 160,000 or so clones, approximately 91% of them appearing once. The receptor's source is an adult in good health. Source: peripheral blood, taken on day 0 of AZD1222 vaccination. This chain links TRBV5-8 with TRBJ1-4, with D perhaps matching TRBD1 (6 bases). The CDR3 sequence is CASSWGRGGKLFF. The CDR3 DNA follows: TGTGCCAGCAGCTGGGGGAGAGGGGGAAAACTGTTTTTT.